These 23 T cell receptor beta chains were all obtained from the same sample, sequenced in a study of cytomegalovirus exposure and HLA in healthy donors. PCR used 60 Vbeta primers and 13 Jbeta primers. The data were produced by immunoSEQ multiplex PCR, yet TCRdb's version contains in-frame clones alone and is incomplete. The repertoire includes around 160,000 clones, 80% of them detected once, and about a tenth sits in the top ten. Input material: PBMCs. Receptors originate from a man aged 18 to 29 in good health and CMV-seropositive.

This clone was found a few times. This chain connects TRBV4-1 to TRBJ1-3; tentative D call: TRBD1 (5 bases). With 0 bases removed from V and 4 bases from J, the gap between germline ends came to 10 bases. CDR3 length equals 15 residues. Germline V gene lookup returns CDR1 MGHRA and CDR2 YSYEKL. The CDR3 region is CASSQDLQGGNTIYF. The CDR3 nucleotides are TGCGCCAGCAGCCAAGATCTCCAGGGAGGAAACACCATATATTTT.

In this sample, this clone turned up a few times. The CDR3 DNA is TGTGCCAGCAGCGACACTAGCGCGAGAACCTACAATGAGCAGTTCTTC. Its translation is CASSDTSARTYNEQFF. This chain joins TRBV2 and TRBJ2-1, with TRBD2 identical over 7 bases. The CDR3 length is 16 residues. The germline CDR1 and CDR2 sequences are SNHLY and FYNNEI. Trimming cost V 6 bases and J 2 bases; bases outside gene matches: 10.

The V call is TRBV11-3, the J call TRBJ2-2; 7 bases line up with TRBD1. Germline CDR1 SGHNT, CDR2 YENEEA. V shed 5 bases and J 5 bases; nucleotides not matched to a gene: 11. CDR3 length: 16 amino acids. The CDR3 DNA reads TGTGCCAGCAGCCGCGGCGGACAGGCAGGAACCGGGGAGCTGTTTTTT. Its protein is CASSRGGQAGTGELFF.

The chain uses TRBV5-1 and TRBJ2-7; TRBD1 matches 7 bases. The germline V gene encodes CDR1 SGHRS and CDR2 YFSETQ. This CDR3 has 15 residues. J gave up 4 bases and V 3 bases, and 10 bases lay outside the gene matches. In DNA form, the CDR3 reads TGCGCCAGCAGCTCTGGGGGACAGCTAAGTTACGAGCAGTACTTC. This translates into CASSSGGQLSYEQYF.

CDR3 nucleotide sequence: TGTGCCAGCAGCTGGGGCTTAGCGGCGGGGCAGTACTTC. Translating gives CASSWGLAAGQYF. This chain joins TRBV5-4 and TRBJ2-7, with D tentatively TRBD2 (6 bases). V lost 3 bases and J 9 bases, leaving 16 bases between the germline ends. The CDR3 length is 13 residues. Germline loops: CDR1 SGHNT, CDR2 YYREEE (reference sequence). Full variable domain (rest looked up from reference TRBV5-4 and TRBJ2-7): ETGVTQSPTHLIKTRGQQVTLRCSSQSGHNTVSWYQQALGQGPQFIFQYYREEENGRGNFPPRFSGLQFPNYSSELNVNALELDDSALYLCASSWGLAAGQYFGPGTRLTVT.

This rearrangement joins TRBV11-2 to TRBJ2-7, with D possibly matching TRBD1 (6 bases). Per germline, CDR1 SGHAT and CDR2 FQNNGV. Trimming took 7 bases from V and 0 from J, leaving 13 bases between them. The CDR3 consists of 14 residues. The CDR3 nucleotides are TGTGCCAGCACACGGGACACGGTCTCCTACGAGCAGTACTTC. Translating it yields CASTRDTVSYEQYF.

The chain links TRBV7-9 to TRBJ1-4; D remains ambiguous. Germline V lookup: CDR1 SEHNR, CDR2 FQNEAQ (reference sequence). The germline V and J ends were trimmed by 0 bases and 3 bases, with 11 bases remaining between them. The CDR3 is made up of 16 amino acids. CDR3 in amino acids: CASSLARRVSNEKLFF. CDR3 nucleotides: TGTGCCAGCAGCTTAGCGCGGAGGGTCTCTAATGAAAAACTGTTTTTT.

The CDR3 DNA follows: TGTGCCAGCAGCTTAGCGTCGAGGGCCCTGCTTGGTTTGAGCGAGCAGTACTTC. This gives the protein CASSLASRALLGLSEQYF. The chain joins TRBV7-2 to TRBJ2-7, with D tentatively TRBD2 (5 bases). The CDR3 totals 18 residues. Deletions cut 0 bases from V and 6 bases from J, with 24 bases between. The germline V gene has CDR1 SGHTA and CDR2 FQGNSA.

A note on this clone: Other DNA sequences in the same sample also yield this CDR3. The J gene is TRBJ1-1, the V gene TRBV7-9; D not resolved. The length of the CDR3 is 12 residues. Germline CDR1 reads SEHNR; CDR2 reads FQNEAQ (reference sequence). V was shortened by 3 bases and J by 4 bases, with 6 bases between the two germline ends. The CDR3 bases are TGTGCCAGCAGCTTGGGGAGCACTGAAGCTTTCTTT. Amino acids: CASSLGSTEAFF. Looking up the rest from reference TRBV7-9 and TRBJ1-1 gives the full variable domain: DTGVSQNPRHKITKRGQNVTFRCDPISEHNRLYWYRQTLGQGPEFLTYFQNEAQLEKSRLLSDRFSAERPKGSFSTLEIQRTEQGDSAMYLCASSLGSTEAFFGQGTRLTVV.

The rearrangement joins TRBV12-5 to TRBJ2-5; 7 bases are a match to TRBD2. V lost 2 bases to trimming and J lost 4 bases; unmatched junction nucleotides: 7. This CDR3 is built from 15 residues. CDR1 and CDR2 from the germline V gene are LGHNT and FRNRAP. The CDR3: CASGLSGGGVETQYF. The CDR3 DNA sequence: TGTGCTAGTGGTTTGTCGGGGGGAGGGGTAGAGACCCAGTACTTC.

In its sample, this clone was seen a few times. This chain connects TRBV25-1 to TRBJ1-2; 7 positions agree with TRBD1. The germline V gene has CDR1 MGHDK and CDR2 SYGVNS. V was pared by 4 bases and J by 5 bases, with 13 bases of the junction left unmatched. CDR3 length: 16 amino acids. Here the CDR3 reads CASSATGTESFYGYTF. In DNA, the CDR3 is TGTGCCAGCAGTGCCACCGGGACAGAATCTTTTTATGGCTACACCTTC.

The chain uses TRBV9 and TRBJ2-2; D gene ambiguous. Germline V gives CDR1 SGDLS, CDR2 YYNGEE. The CDR3 totals 14 residues. The V and J ends lost 0 bases and 8 bases respectively, with 11 bases between them. The CDR3 sequence: CASSVAPSVGELFF. In nucleotides, the CDR3 is TGTGCCAGCAGCGTAGCCCCCAGCGTTGGGGAGCTGTTTTTT.

The rearrangement joins TRBV11-2 to TRBJ1-1; 8 nucleotides match TRBD1. There are 12 residues in the CDR3. V trimming: 5 bases; J trimming: 7 bases; junction bases outside the gene matches: 3. Germline V gene sequence: CDR1 SGHAT, CDR2 FQNNGV. The chain's CDR3 is CASSPGTGEAFF. CDR3 in DNA: TGTGCCAGCAGCCCAGGGACAGGTGAAGCTTTCTTT.

The chain links TRBV19 to TRBJ2-7, with a tentative D call TRBD2 (5 bases). Trimming removed 5 bases at V and 3 bases at J, with 14 bases between. The CDR3 runs to 14 residues. Germline assignment: CDR1 LNHDA and CDR2 SQIVND (reference sequence). CDR3 coding DNA: TGTGCCAGTAGTTACGGTAGCGCGGGCTACGAGCAGTACTTC. This gives the protein CASSYGSAGYEQYF.

The chain links TRBV19 to TRBJ1-5; TRBD1 might be the D (6 bases). CDR3 length equals 15 residues. V shed 1 base and J shed 4 bases, with 11 bases lying between them. Germline lookup yields CDR1 LNHDA and CDR2 SQIVND (reference sequence). Written as DNA, the CDR3 is TGTGCCAGTAGTATAGGGGGGGGCGGGAATCAGCCCCAGCATTTT. Translated: CASSIGGGGNQPQHF.

The rearrangement links TRBV7-9 to TRBJ2-1; perhaps TRBD2 as D (5 bases). V was shortened by 3 bases and J by 3 bases, with 9 bases between the two germline ends. Germline assignment: CDR1 SEHNR and CDR2 FQNEAQ (reference sequence). The CDR3 covers 14 residues. The CDR3 region is CASSFETSYNEQFF. For the CDR3, the DNA is TGTGCCAGCAGCTTCGAAACTAGCTACAATGAGCAGTTCTTC. Filled out from reference TRBV7-9 and TRBJ2-1, the complete variable domain reads DTGVSQNPRHKITKRGQNVTFRCDPISEHNRLYWYRQTLGQGPEFLTYFQNEAQLEKSRLLSDRFSAERPKGSFSTLEIQRTEQGDSAMYLCASSFETSYNEQFFGPGTRLTVL.

The chain combines TRBV4-3 with TRBJ2-1; 9 nucleotides align to TRBD2. From germline, CDR1 is LGHNA and CDR2 YSLEER. V lost 6 bases to trimming and J lost 1 base; unmatched junction nucleotides: 4. CDR3 length: 15 amino acids. The CDR3 loop is CASSRAGGSYNEQFF. CDR3 coding DNA: TGCGCCAGCAGTCGGGCGGGAGGGTCCTACAATGAGCAGTTCTTC.

This chain joins TRBV6-6 and TRBJ2-1, with D perhaps matching TRBD2 (6 bases). Trimming removed 8 bases from V and 7 bases from J, with 6 bases in between. The CDR3 contains 10 residues. Germline V gene data show CDR1 as MNHNY and CDR2 as SVGAGI (reference sequence). The CDR3 nucleotides are TGTGCCAGCCGGGGGAATGAGCAGTTCTTC. It specifies CASRGNEQFF.

This clone was seen only a few times. The chain combines TRBV25-1 with TRBJ1-1; D remains unclear. The CDR3 has 11 residues. CDR1 is MGHDK and CDR2 is SYGVNS in the germline V gene. V was cut by 9 bases and J by 1 base, with 6 bases left in between. In DNA, the CDR3 is TGTGCCAGTGGTAGGAACACTGAAGCTTTCTTT. Protein product: CASGRNTEAFF.

V and J are TRBV27 and TRBJ2-1; 9 bases fit TRBD2. Germline CDR1 is MNHEY and CDR2 is SMNVEV (reference sequence). This CDR3 is 15 amino acids long. V gave up 8 bases and J gave up 6 bases; unmatched junction bases: 11. As DNA, the CDR3 is TGTGCCAGCCTCAAGGGGCTAGCGGGAATCAATGAGCAGTTCTTC. Amino acid sequence: CASLKGLAGINEQFF.

This clone is a singleton in its sample. The chain employs TRBV5-6 and TRBJ1-2, with TRBD1 as a possible D gene (6 bases). This CDR3 has 14 amino acids. V was clipped by 4 bases and J by 2 bases, with 12 bases between them. Germline CDR1 SGHDT, CDR2 YYEEEE. CDR3 loop: CASSPPTGNYGYTF. The CDR3 DNA sequence: TGTGCCAGCAGCCCACCCACAGGGAACTATGGCTACACCTTC.

This clone was seen only a few times. This chain links TRBV11-2 with TRBJ2-1; TRBD2 matches at 7 bases. This CDR3 comprises 18 residues. CDR1 and CDR2 (germline): SGHAT, FQNNGV. V shed 3 bases, J shed 2 bases, and the junction held 13 bases outside the gene matches. As DNA, the CDR3 is TGTGCCAGCAGCTTCCTAATCGTGGGAGGGCATACCTACAATGAGCAGTTCTTC. Protein sequence: CASSFLIVGGHTYNEQFF.

The chain carries TRBV25-1 and TRBJ1-2; TRBD1 aligns across 7 bases. Germline V gene data show CDR1 as MGHDK and CDR2 as SYGVNS. The J segment lost 6 bases and the V segment lost 5 bases, leaving 12 bases of the junction unmatched. The CDR3 contains 15 residues. The CDR3 protein is CASSNQLDRVDGYTF. The CDR3, as DNA: TGTGCCAGCAGTAACCAACTTGACAGGGTAGATGGCTACACCTTC.